Below are 16 T cell receptor beta chains sequenced from a single sample in a study of blood T cell repertoires in COVID-19. Profiled with immunoSEQ multiplex PCR; TCRdb holds only in-frame clones, not every one. The table shows some 150,000 clones, with around four fifths occurring only once. The sample was PBMCs or T cells enriched from blood (not recorded which). The receptor source for this set is a woman in her thirties or forties who had recovered from COVID-19.

DNA of the CDR3: TGTGCCAGCAGTGAGGAGATTGGGACAGGGGGCAGTACCGGGGAGCTGTTTTTT. This sequence encodes CASSEEIGTGGSTGELFF. The V call is TRBV6-1, the J call TRBJ2-2; 12 bases are shared with TRBD1. The CDR3 loop spans 18 amino acids. J lost 5 bases, V lost 3 bases, and 10 bases had no gene match. Germline CDR1 and CDR2: MNHNS and SASEGT.

The chain is built from TRBV4-1 and TRBJ2-7; 7 bases agree with TRBD1. CDR1 and CDR2 from the germline V gene are MGHRA and YSYEKL. Trimming at V came to 4 bases and at J to 4 bases, leaving 13 bases not matched to a gene. The CDR3 spans 16 residues. The CDR3 DNA sequence: TGCGCCAGCAGCCTCACTGAGGGGGACAGCTTTTACGAGCAGTACTTC. Encoded protein: CASSLTEGDSFYEQYF.

This clone was counted only a few times. The rearrangement joins TRBV20-1 to TRBJ2-1, with 7 bases lining up with TRBD2. Germline trimming cut 3 bases from V and 3 bases from J; bases unmatched to any gene: 8. CDR1 DFQATT and CDR2 SNEGSKA come from the germline V gene (reference sequence). The CDR3 is made up of 15 amino acids. This CDR3 reads CSASRLAELYNEQFF. The CDR3, as DNA: TGCAGTGCTAGTAGGCTAGCGGAGCTCTACAATGAGCAGTTCTTC.

The gene calls are TRBV15 and TRBJ2-1; possibly TRBD2 for D (7 bases). CDR1 and CDR2 from the germline V gene are LNHNV and YYDKDF (reference sequence). Trimming removed 8 bases at V and 4 bases at J, with 12 bases between. The CDR3 has 13 residues. CDR3 sequence (DNA): TGTGCCACCGGGGGGGGCGGATACAATGAGCAGTTCTTC. Translation gives CATGGGGYNEQFF.

The chain carries TRBV2 and TRBJ2-5; 11 bases map to TRBD2. The trim removed 10 bases at V and 2 bases at J, leaving 6 bases unmatched. The CDR3 contains 14 residues. Germline-derived CDR1 and CDR2 are SNHLY and FYNNEI. The CDR3 nucleotides are TGTGCCACCAAGGGACTAGCGGTACAAGAGACCCAGTACTTC. It codes for CATKGLAVQETQYF.

This chain links TRBV27 with TRBJ2-7; 11 bases are shared with TRBD1. After removal of 5 bases from V and 6 bases from J, the junction contained 6 bases not matched to a gene. The CDR3 covers 14 residues. Germline V lookup: CDR1 MNHEY, CDR2 SMNVEV (reference sequence). The CDR3 protein is CASSPGTGGLEQYF. CDR3 nucleotides: TGTGCCAGCAGTCCAGGGACAGGGGGGCTCGAGCAGTACTTC.

The rearrangement joins TRBV29-1 to TRBJ2-2; possible D gene TRBD1, 5 bases. V gave up 7 bases and J gave up 5 bases, with 8 bases separating them. This CDR3 has 11 amino acids. The V gene's germline CDR1 is SQVTM and CDR2 ANQGSEA. CDR3 amino acids: CSAQGTGELFF. DNA for the CDR3: TGCAGCGCCCAGGGAACCGGGGAGCTGTTTTTT.

CDR3 region: CASSEARSSYNSPLHF. For the CDR3, the DNA is TGTGCCAGCAGTGAAGCGCGGAGCTCCTATAATTCACCCCTCCACTTT. This chain connects TRBV2 to TRBJ1-6, with D unclear. The CDR3 contains 16 residues. The germline CDR1 and CDR2 sequences are SNHLY and FYNNEI. Between the trimmed V and J ends, which lost 0 bases and 0 bases, there was a span of 6 bases.

This chain uses TRBV19 with TRBJ1-1; 8 nucleotides align to TRBD1. Germline trimming cut 2 bases from V and 2 bases from J; bases unmatched to any gene: 4. The CDR3 is 15 amino acids. From germline, CDR1 is LNHDA and CDR2 SQIVND (reference sequence). This CDR3 is CASSIRTGRNTEAFF. CDR3 in DNA: TGTGCCAGTAGTATAAGGACAGGGAGAAACACTGAAGCTTTCTTT.

The chain is built from TRBV5-1 and TRBJ2-7; 10 bases line up with TRBD2. CDR1 and CDR2 from the germline V gene are SGHRS and YFSETQ. This CDR3 comprises 16 residues. After removal of 4 bases from V and 5 bases from J, the junction contained 12 bases not matched to a gene. In nucleotides, the CDR3 is TGCGCCAGCAGCCCGCGGCCTAGCGGGAGCCCCCACGAGCAGTACTTC. Protein product: CASSPRPSGSPHEQYF. Based on the CDR3 plus reference TRBV5-1 and TRBJ2-7, the full variable domain is KAGVTQTPRYLIKTRGQQVTLSCSPISGHRSVSWYQQTPGQGLQFLFEYFSETQRNKGNFPGRFSGRQFSNSRSEMNVSTLELGDSALYLCASSPRPSGSPHEQYFGPGTRLTVT.

This chain links TRBV6-1 with TRBJ1-6; TRBD1 aligns across 7 bases. V was pared by 2 bases and J by 7 bases, with 11 bases of the junction left unmatched. The CDR3 contains 17 residues. Germline CDR1 and CDR2: MNHNS and SASEGT. The CDR3 DNA reads TGTGCCAGCAGTGAACTTGAGACAGGGTCTTTCAATTCACCCCTCCACTTT. Translated, it gives CASSELETGSFNSPLHF.

The chain has TRBV7-9 and TRBJ2-7; 7 bases match TRBD1. CDR3 size: 15 residues. CDR1 and CDR2 from the germline V gene are SEHNR and FQNEAQ (reference sequence). V lost 1 base, J lost 2 bases, and 5 bases stayed unmatched. CDR3 loop: CASSLGGTAPYEQYF. The CDR3 DNA follows: TGTGCCAGCAGCTTAGGGGGGACAGCCCCCTACGAGCAGTACTTC.

J is TRBJ2-1 and V is TRBV5-4; D ambiguous. Per the germline V gene, CDR1 is SGHNT and CDR2 is YYREEE (reference sequence). V lost 7 bases to trimming and J lost 6 bases, with 14 bases between them. The CDR3 runs to 13 residues. The CDR3 DNA sequence: TGTGCCAGCGCGTCCACCTTCCTCAATGAGCAGTTCTTC. Translation: CASASTFLNEQFF. Full variable domain (missing parts from reference TRBV5-4 and TRBJ2-1): ETGVTQSPTHLIKTRGQQVTLRCSSQSGHNTVSWYQQALGQGPQFIFQYYREEENGRGNFPPRFSGLQFPNYSSELNVNALELDDSALYLCASASTFLNEQFFGPGTRLTVL.

This chain joins TRBV27 and TRBJ1-2; D is unclear. From germline, CDR1 is MNHEY and CDR2 SMNVEV (reference sequence). The CDR3 totals 14 residues. V was shortened by 1 base and J by 8 bases, with 14 bases between the two germline ends. CDR3 in DNA: TGTGCCAGCAGTTTATACCCGGCGGTTTTAGGCTACACCTTC. Its protein is CASSLYPAVLGYTF.

V usage is TRBV4-1 and J usage is TRBJ2-2; D is unclear. Germline V gives CDR1 MGHRA, CDR2 YSYEKL. The length of the CDR3 is 13 residues. V lost 8 bases to trimming and J lost 2 bases, with 9 bases between them. CDR3 loop: CASAQDNTGELFF. DNA of the CDR3: TGCGCCAGCGCGCAAGATAACACCGGGGAGCTGTTTTTT.

The rearrangement links TRBV3-1 (or the pseudogene TRBV3-2) to TRBJ1-2, with TRBD1 identical over 8 bases. The CDR3 consists of 16 residues. Germline CDR1 is LGHDT and CDR2 is YNNKEL (reference sequence). The junction had 15 bases not matched to a gene; V was cut back by 4 bases and J by 8 bases. The chain's CDR3 is CASSRSDLTGVYGYTF. The CDR3 DNA is TGTGCCAGCAGCCGCTCGGACCTGACAGGGGTTTACGGCTACACCTTC.